Listed below are T cell receptor beta chains from one sample, sequenced in a study of blood T cell repertoires in COVID-19. The method was immunoSEQ multiplex PCR; TCRdb's version includes in-frame clones alone and lacks a portion of them. Of 150,000 to 200,000 clones in the sample, roughly 90% were seen once. The sequencing sample was made of peripheral blood. These receptors all come from a man aged 60 to 69 with acute or convalescent COVID-19. The CDR3 runs from the conserved cysteine through the conserved F or W. The D gene is left open where the match is weak. Clone sizes are given selectively: once, few, many, or a class where the clone is expanded.

V gene	clone size	D gene	J gene	CDR3 protein	CDR3 DNA
TRBV12-5	NA	NA	TRBJ1-5	CASGLDSYSNQPQHF	TGTGCTAGTGGTCTCGACAGTTATAGCAATCAGCCCCAGCATTTT
TRBV4-2	NA	NA	TRBJ1-1	CASSQGFRAGTEAFF	TGTGCCAGCAGCCAAGGCTTCAGGGCGGGGACTGAAGCTTTCTTT
TRBV3-1/TRBV3-2	NA	TRBD1	TRBJ1-4	CASSPFDYRDRANEKLFF	TGTGCCAGCAGCCCTTTCGATTACCGGGACAGGGCTAATGAAAAACTGTTTTTT
TRBV5-4	NA	TRBD1	TRBJ2-3	CASSFGGQGAGDTQYF	TGTGCCAGCAGCTTTGGAGGACAGGGGGCAGGAGATACGCAGTATTTT
TRBV25-1	NA	NA	TRBJ2-3	CASSEFGDTQYF	TGTGCCAGCAGTGAATTCGGGGATACGCAGTATTTT
TRBV15	NA	NA	TRBJ1-4	CATSTGAGEKLFF	TGTGCCACCAGCACAGGGGCAGGCGAAAAACTGTTTTTT
TRBV2	NA	TRBD1	TRBJ1-2	CASSEEPTGGYGYTF	TGTGCCAGCAGTGAAGAGCCGACAGGGGGGTATGGCTACACCTTC
TRBV7-2	NA	TRBD1	TRBJ1-2	CASSLGQGASGYTF	TGTGCCAGCAGCCTGGGACAGGGGGCGAGTGGCTACACCTTC
TRBV6-5	NA	NA	TRBJ1-3	CASTPPGGNTIYF	TGTGCCAGCACCCCCCCCGGTGGAAACACCATATATTTT
TRBV29-1	many	NA	TRBJ1-4	CSAIGGPNEKLFF	TGCAGCGCGATCGGAGGCCCGAATGAAAAACTGTTTTTT
TRBV29-1	NA	NA	TRBJ1-5	CSVGGDHNQPQHF	TGCAGCGTTGGAGGAGATCACAATCAGCCCCAGCATTTT
TRBV6-5	once	NA	TRBJ2-2	CASERLAGYTGELFF	TGTGCCAGCGAAAGACTTGCTGGGTACACCGGGGAGCTGTTTTTT
TRBV5-6	NA	TRBD1	TRBJ1-2	CASSLGQGAVGYTF	TGTGCCAGCAGCTTGGGGCAGGGGGCGGTAGGCTACACCTTC
TRBV29-1	NA	TRBD2	TRBJ2-3	CSVEPGLAGGTYSTDTQYF	TGCAGCGTTGAGCCCGGACTAGCGGGGGGCACGTATAGCACAGATACGCAGTATTTT
TRBV6-5	NA	NA	TRBJ1-1	CASRLILRDTEAFF	TGTGCCAGCAGGCTAATTCTCAGGGATACTGAAGCTTTCTTT
TRBV18	NA	NA	TRBJ1-1	CASSRQGQMNTEAFF	TGTGCCAGCTCACGTCAGGGGCAAATGAACACTGAAGCTTTCTTT
TRBV6-5	many	NA	TRBJ1-1	CASSLPGTNTEAFF	TGTGCCAGCAGCCTCCCCGGTACGAACACTGAAGCTTTCTTT
TRBV5-6	NA	NA	TRBJ1-5	CASSSLDSMNQPQHF	TGTGCCAGCAGCTCCCTTGACAGCATGAATCAGCCCCAGCATTTT
TRBV18	NA	NA	TRBJ2-4	CASSLRGPGNIQYF	TGTGCCAGCTCACTCAGGGGCCCCGGAAACATTCAGTACTTC
TRBV20-1	NA	TRBD1	TRBJ2-7	CSASGTGYEQYF	TGCAGTGCTAGTGGGACAGGGTACGAGCAGTACTTC
TRBV6-6	NA	NA	TRBJ1-1	CASSPRQNTEAFF	TGTGCCAGCAGTCCAAGACAGAACACTGAAGCTTTCTTT
TRBV6-1	NA	NA	TRBJ2-7	CASSEGPVSSYEQYF	TGTGCCAGCAGTGAAGGTCCCGTGAGCTCCTACGAGCAGTACTTC
TRBV4-1	NA	TRBD1	TRBJ2-7	CASSHGTGQGSYEQYF	TGCGCCAGCAGCCACGGAACGGGACAGGGCTCCTACGAGCAGTACTTC
TRBV18	NA	TRBD1	TRBJ1-2	CASSPLAPGTGVYGYTF	TGTGCCAGCTCACCACTCGCGCCCGGGACAGGGGTGTATGGCTACACCTTC
TRBV18	NA	NA	TRBJ2-7	CASSGQEGAYEQYF	TGTGCCAGCTCAGGACAGGAGGGAGCTTACGAGCAGTACTTC
TRBV6-2/TRBV6-3	NA	NA	TRBJ2-4	CASSDIRQAKNIQYF	TGTGCCAGCAGCGACATAAGGCAAGCCAAAAACATTCAGTACTTC
TRBV5-1	NA	NA	TRBJ1-1	CASRSPGGEANTEAFF	TGCGCCAGCAGGTCGCCGGGGGGCGAGGCGAACACTGAAGCTTTCTTT
TRBV5-4	NA	NA	TRBJ2-7	CASSLRTDSYEQYF	TGTGCCAGCAGCTTGCGGACAGACTCCTACGAGCAGTACTTC
TRBV12-5	NA	TRBD2	TRBJ2-7	CASGLRLAGGSFSYEQYF	TGTGCTAGTGGTTTGCGTCTAGCGGGGGGGTCCTTTTCCTACGAGCAGTACTTC
TRBV7-9	NA	TRBD1	TRBJ1-6	CASSLTGTGSNSPLHF	TGTGCCAGCAGCTTAACCGGGACAGGGTCTAATTCACCCCTCCACTTT
TRBV5-1	NA	NA	TRBJ1-4	CASSPGMGGTNEKLFF	TGCGCCAGCAGCCCGGGGATGGGAGGTACTAATGAAAAACTGTTTTTT
TRBV10-3	once	TRBD1	TRBJ1-1	CAITRQGDVTEAFF	TGTGCCATCACCAGACAGGGTGATGTCACTGAAGCTTTCTTT
TRBV6-5	few	TRBD1	TRBJ1-6	CASRGQGNSPLHF	TGTGCCAGCAGGGGACAGGGGAATTCACCCCTCCACTTT
TRBV7-3	NA	TRBD1	TRBJ1-1	CASSFRQGGLAFF	TGTGCCAGCAGCTTCCGACAGGGTGGTTTAGCTTTCTTT
TRBV6-5	NA	TRBD1	TRBJ1-5	CASSRDRDQPQHF	TGTGCCAGCAGCCGAGACAGGGATCAGCCCCAGCATTTT
TRBV12-3/TRBV12-4	NA	TRBD1	TRBJ1-5	CASRGQGGQPQHF	TGTGCCAGCAGGGGACAGGGTGGTCAGCCCCAGCATTTT
TRBV6-5	NA	TRBD1	TRBJ2-5	CASSTDRGRLETQYF	TGTGCCAGCAGTACAGACAGGGGTCGGCTTGAGACCCAGTACTTC
TRBV5-8	NA	TRBD1	TRBJ2-7	CASSRTGGQPYEQYF	TGTGCCAGCAGCAGGACAGGGGGCCAACCCTACGAGCAGTACTTC
TRBV19	NA	NA	TRBJ1-5	CASKQGLDQPQHF	TGTGCCAGTAAGCAGGGACTGGATCAGCCCCAGCATTTT
TRBV15	NA	NA	TRBJ1-2	CATSIQTGGNYGYTF	TGTGCCACCAGCATCCAGACAGGTGGGAACTATGGCTACACCTTC
TRBV6-5	NA	NA	TRBJ1-6	CASSYLPRNSPLHF	TGTGCCAGCAGTTACCTCCCTAGGAATTCACCCCTCCACTTT
TRBV12-3/TRBV12-4	NA	TRBD1	TRBJ1-3	CASDRGQGNTIYF	TGTGCCAGCGACAGGGGGCAAGGAAACACCATATATTTT
TRBV3-1/TRBV3-2	NA	NA	TRBJ2-1	CASSQDRGGRTNEQFF	TGTGCCAGCAGCCAAGATAGGGGGGGTCGCACCAATGAGCAGTTCTTC
TRBV18	once	NA	TRBJ2-2	CASSPSGNTGELFF	TGTGCCAGCTCACCTTCGGGGAACACCGGGGAGCTGTTTTTT
TRBV24-1	NA	TRBD1	TRBJ1-5	CATSDPGQSNQPQHF	TGTGCCACCAGTGACCCGGGACAGAGCAATCAGCCCCAGCATTTT
TRBV4-2	NA	TRBD1	TRBJ1-2	CASSQNRGQNYGYTF	TGTGCCAGCAGCCAGAACAGGGGGCAAAACTATGGCTACACCTTC
TRBV12-3/TRBV12-4	NA	TRBD1	TRBJ1-1	CASSETGYTEAFF	TGTGCCAGCAGTGAGACAGGGTACACTGAAGCTTTCTTT
TRBV2	NA	TRBD2	TRBJ2-2	CASMLGLAGTTGELFF	TGTGCCAGCATGCTCGGACTAGCGGGGACCACCGGGGAGCTGTTTTTT
TRBV15	NA	TRBD1	TRBJ1-2	CATSVRTGVGDGYTF	TGTGCCACCAGCGTACGAACAGGGGTTGGTGATGGCTACACCTTC
TRBV4-3	NA	TRBD2	TRBJ2-1	CASSLGGGIDNEQFF	TGCGCCAGCAGCTTGGGGGGGGGTATTGACAATGAGCAGTTCTTC
TRBV7-2	NA	TRBD2	TRBJ2-1	CASSLEGGVTYNEQFF	TGTGCCAGCAGCTTAGAGGGAGGGGTTACCTACAATGAGCAGTTCTTC
TRBV7-8	NA	TRBD1	TRBJ1-3	CASSSSWQGGDTIYF	TGTGCCAGCAGCTCCAGCTGGCAGGGGGGAGACACCATATATTTT
TRBV5-4	NA	NA	TRBJ2-7	CASSFPQSYEQYF	TGTGCCAGCAGCTTCCCCCAGTCCTACGAGCAGTACTTC
TRBV7-9	NA	NA	TRBJ2-1	CASSFQAGEQFF	TGTGCCAGCAGCTTTCAGGCTGGGGAGCAGTTCTTC
TRBV19	NA	TRBD1	TRBJ1-3	CASSLHRTGLPGNTIYF	TGTGCCAGTAGTCTTCATCGGACAGGTTTACCTGGAAACACCATATATTTT
TRBV19	NA	NA	TRBJ1-5	CASRVGNQPQHF	TGTGCCAGCAGGGTGGGGAATCAGCCCCAGCATTTT